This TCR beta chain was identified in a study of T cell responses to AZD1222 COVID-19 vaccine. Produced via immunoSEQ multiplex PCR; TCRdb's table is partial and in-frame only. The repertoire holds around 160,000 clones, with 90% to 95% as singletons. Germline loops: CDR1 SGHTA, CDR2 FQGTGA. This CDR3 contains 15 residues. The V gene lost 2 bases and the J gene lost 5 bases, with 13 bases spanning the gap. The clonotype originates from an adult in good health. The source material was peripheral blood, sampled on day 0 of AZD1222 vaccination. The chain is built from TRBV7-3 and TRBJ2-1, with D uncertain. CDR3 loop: CASSLGSNPDNEQFF. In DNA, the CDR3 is TGTGCCAGCAGCTTAGGGTCTAACCCGGACAATGAGCAGTTCTTC.